The 29 T cell receptor beta chains in this list originate from one sample, sequenced in a study of CD8+ T cells in alopecia areata. After isolation, RNA underwent reverse transcription to generate cDNA as the sequencing template. The table came from immunoSEQ multiplex PCR; TCRdb's copy has only in-frame clones and leaves some out. Altogether roughly 260,000 clones were found in the sample, and no singletons occur. Pooled cutaneous lymph node cells were sorted using CD4, CD8alpha, NKG2D, NKG2ACE and other markers. The material sequenced was CD4+ T cells sorted from a lymph node. The receptors were gathered from a C3H/HeJ mouse with alopecia areata. This strain has MHC haplotype H2-k.

This clone was seen only a few times. Here the gene names and germline are mouse. The read ends 4 residues before the CDR3 terminus; that terminus is restored from the germline J gene. This CDR3 is also generated by other DNA sequences in the sample. The chain couples TRBV13-3 to TRBJ2-1; D possibly corresponds to TRBD1 (6 bases). V was pared by 3 bases and J by 4 bases, with 8 bases between. The CDR3 spans 13 residues. Germline V gives CDR1 NNHDY, CDR2 SYVADS. CDR3 sequence: CASSGGQYAEQFF. The CDR3 DNA, read in part, is TGTGCCAGCAGTGGGGGACAATATGCT.

With regard to this clone: The genes and germline here are from mouse. With the read ending 4 residues before the CDR3 end, the germline J gene is used to fill in that end. Other DNA variants within this sample encode the same CDR3. This chain uses TRBV5 with TRBJ1-1; 8 bases map to TRBD1. CDR3 length: 15 residues. The V gene end was trimmed by 4 bases and the J gene end by 0 bases; junction bases not matched to a gene: 4. CDR1 and CDR2 (germline): LGHNA, YNLKQL (reference sequence). This CDR3 reads CASSLGQGANTEVFF. The CDR3 bases that were read are TGTGCCAGCAGCCTCGGACAGGGAGCAAACACA.

This clone was counted only a few times. The genes and germline here are from mouse. The read ends 4 residues before the CDR3 terminus; that terminus is restored from the germline J gene. The genes are TRBV13-1 and TRBJ2-3, with a possible D match to TRBD2 (7 bases). Germline assignment: CDR1 NSHNY and CDR2 SYGAGN. V lost 0 bases to trimming and J lost 2 bases, with 10 bases between them. The CDR3 consists of 15 residues. Here the CDR3 reads CASSDGGALAETLYF. CDR3 DNA (partial): TGTGCCAGCAGTGATGGGGGGGCGCTTGCAGAA.

Concerning this clone itself: Gene names and germline match the mouse. The sequence runs out 4 residues before the end of the CDR3; the remainder is reconstructed from the germline J gene. The rearrangement links TRBV19 to TRBJ1-1; D remains ambiguous. Germline V lookup: CDR1 FNHDT, CDR2 SITEND (reference sequence). CDR3 size: 13 residues. Deletions cut 4 bases from V and 1 base from J, with 8 bases between. CDR3 sequence reads: CASSPYRNTEVFF. The part of the CDR3 DNA that was read is TGTGCCAGCAGTCCCTACAGAAACACA.

For this clone: The genes and germline here are from mouse. In the same sample, other DNA sequences code for this CDR3. The CDR3 loop is CASGELGGQNTLYF. Incomplete CDR3 DNA: TGTGCCAGCGGTGAGCTGGGGGGCCAAAAC. V gene TRBV13-2 combines with J gene TRBJ2-4; 8 positions match TRBD2. The read ends 4 residues shy of where the CDR3 ends; the end is completed using the germline J gene. The CDR3 contains 14 residues. The germline V gene encodes CDR1 NNHNN and CDR2 SYGAGS (reference sequence). The V and J ends lost 2 bases and 3 bases, in that order; junction bases with no gene match: 2.

This clone was recorded a few times. Gene labels here are mouse ones. The read falls 4 residues short of the CDR3 end, and the missing part is taken from the germline J gene. The chain joins TRBV19 to TRBJ1-1; possibly TRBD1 for D (5 bases). Germline assignment: CDR1 FNHDT and CDR2 SITEND (reference sequence). Between the trimmed V and J ends, which lost 6 bases and 3 bases, there was a span of 18 bases. This CDR3 spans 15 amino acids. Partial CDR3 DNA: TGTGCCAGCACGGTGGTGGGGGGAGGGGACACA. It specifies CASTVVGGGDT. Given in full, the CDR3 is CASTVVGGGDTEVFF.

Concerning this clone itself: Mouse germline and gene names are used. The CDR3 sequence is CASSKGREKDTQYF. CDR3 DNA, as far as it was read: TGTGCCAGCAGCAAAGGCAGGGAAAAGGAC. The genes are TRBV19 and TRBJ2-5, with D possibly TRBD1 on 5 matching bases. Read sequence stops 4 residues before the CDR3 end, and the germline J gene provides the missing end. This CDR3 comprises 14 residues. Germline V gives CDR1 FNHDT, CDR2 SITEND (reference sequence).

Points on this clone: The germline and genes are mouse ones. The CDR3 goes on 4 residues after the read ends, and that part is filled in from the germline J gene. J is TRBJ1-2 and V is TRBV13-1, with a tentative D call TRBD1 (6 bases). V shed 3 bases and J shed 3 bases, with 12 bases lying between them. Germline CDR1 and CDR2: NSHNY and SYGAGN. CDR3 length: 14 amino acids. Incomplete CDR3 DNA: TGTGCCAGCAGTGCCGGGGGGGCGGACTCC. It yields the protein CASSAGGADS. The whole CDR3 reads CASSAGGADSDYTF.

About this clone: A much bigger clone sits one base away, suggesting this may be a read error. Gene and germline names: mouse. The read terminates 4 residues ahead of where the CDR3 ends, so the germline J gene completes it. Other DNA sequences from this sample encode an identical CDR3 as well. The V and J genes are TRBV13-1 and TRBJ2-3, with a tentative D call TRBD1 (6 bases). The germline V gene encodes CDR1 NSHNY and CDR2 SYGAGN. V gave up 5 bases and J gave up 0 bases, with 13 bases separating them. There are 15 residues in the CDR3. The CDR3 loop is CASRPGTTSAETLYF. CDR3 DNA (partial): TGTGCCAGCAGGCCCGGGACAACTAGTGCAGAA.

Turning to this clone: Here the gene names and germline are mouse. The observed sequence ends 4 residues before the CDR3 terminus, with the missing tail filled in from the germline J gene. The rearrangement links TRBV13-1 to TRBJ1-2, with 10 bases matching TRBD1. Germline V lookup: CDR1 NSHNY, CDR2 SYGAGN. Trimming took 6 bases from V and 4 from J; bases not matched to a gene: 6. This CDR3 is 14 amino acids long. The CDR3 DNA, read in part, is TGTGCCAGCAAAAGACAGGGGGCCGGCTCC. Amino acid sequence: CASKRQGAGS. The full CDR3 protein reads CASKRQGAGSDYTF.

Comments on this clone: Gene and germline names: mouse. CDR3 sequence: CASSDAWASDYTF. CDR3 DNA (partial): TGTGCCAGCAGTGATGCCTGGGCCTCC. The chain couples TRBV13-1 to TRBJ1-2, with D unclear. The CDR3 end is not reached by the read, which stops 4 residues before it; the germline J gene fills it in. This CDR3 contains 13 residues. Germline-derived CDR1 and CDR2 are NSHNY and SYGAGN. Trimming took 0 bases from V and 4 from J, leaving 7 bases between them.

On this clone itself: The gene names here belong to mouse. The observed sequence ends 3 residues before the CDR3 terminus, with the missing tail filled in from the germline J gene. This sample also contains other DNA sequences that code for the same CDR3. The gene calls are TRBV19 and TRBJ1-6; tentative D call: TRBD1 (6 bases). TRBJ1-6 is sorted into the ORF group, with uncertain function. With 1 base removed from V and 2 bases from J, the gap between germline ends came to 7 bases. The CDR3 runs to 15 residues. Germline-derived CDR1 and CDR2 are FNHDT and SITEND (reference sequence). Partial CDR3 DNA: TGTGCCAGCAGTATAAGGACAGCCTATAATTCGCCC. Residues: CASSIRTAYNSP. The whole CDR3 is CASSIRTAYNSPLYF.

On this clone: Mouse gene names and germline throughout. The sequenced fragment ends 4 residues before the CDR3 boundary, so the rest is inferred from the germline J gene. The V gene is TRBV19, the J gene TRBJ1-2; the D gene is possibly TRBD1 (5 bases). Germline values: CDR1 FNHDT, CDR2 SITEND (reference sequence). CDR3 size: 14 residues. V gave up 1 base and J gave up 4 bases, with 11 bases separating them. The covered CDR3 bases are TGTGCCAGCAGTATAAGAGGGGAAACCTCC. Protein: CASSIRGETS. The CDR3 in its entirety is CASSIRGETSDYTF.

Comment on this clone: The germline and genes are mouse ones. With the read ending 4 residues before the CDR3 end, the germline J gene is used to fill in that end. The chain combines TRBV31 with TRBJ2-3; TRBD2 aligns across 7 bases. The CDR3 spans 14 residues. CDR1 GKSSPN and CDR2 SITVG come from the germline V gene. The junction had 3 bases not matched to a gene; V was cut back by 0 bases and J by 3 bases. CDR3 loop: CAWSLNWGAETLYF. The part of the CDR3 DNA that was read is TGTGCCTGGAGTCTAAACTGGGGAGCAGAA.

This clone occurred a few times. The listed genes are named as in mouse. The read stops 4 residues short of the end of the CDR3; the missing end is completed from the germline J gene. The gene calls are TRBV5 and TRBJ2-7, with D unresolved. CDR3 length: 12 amino acids. CDR1 is LGHNA, CDR2 YNLKQL, per germline (reference sequence). CDR3 in amino acids: CASSHNGYEQYF. The covered CDR3 bases are TGTGCCAGCAGCCATAATGGGTAT.

This clone showed up just a few times. The genes are named according to mouse. The CDR3 goes on 4 residues after the read ends, and that part is filled in from the germline J gene. The chain combines TRBV4 with TRBJ2-4; tentative D call: TRBD1 (5 bases). CDR1 LGHDT and CDR2 YNNKQL come from the germline V gene (reference sequence). Trimming cost V 6 bases and J 3 bases, with 10 bases left between them. The CDR3 is 13 amino acids. The CDR3 protein is CASSLKGQNTLYF. The part of the CDR3 DNA that was read is TGTGCCAGCAGTCTAAAGGGGCAAAAC.

Points on this clone: The gene names here belong to mouse. The read terminates 4 residues before the CDR3 end, so the remaining end is supplied by the germline J gene. This same CDR3 is encoded by further DNA sequences in the sample. The rearrangement links TRBV13-2 to TRBJ2-3, with D possibly TRBD2 on 5 matching bases. The CDR3 has 16 amino acids. Trimming took 0 bases from V and 1 from J, leaving 12 bases between them. CDR1 is NNHNN and CDR2 is SYGAGS in the germline V gene (reference sequence). The CDR3 DNA, read in part, is TGTGCCAGCGGTGATGCTGGGCTGGGAGGTGCAGAA. Protein sequence: CASGDAGLGGAE. The CDR3 as a whole reads CASGDAGLGGAETLYF.

This clone was counted at least ten times. Gene and germline names: mouse. The read comes to an end 3 residues before the CDR3 does, leaving the germline J gene to fill in the end. The J gene is TRBJ1-6, the V gene TRBV19; D unresolved. TRBJ1-6 falls under the ORF class, with uncertain function. The CDR3 is 15 amino acids. Germline loops: CDR1 FNHDT, CDR2 SITEND (reference sequence). Trimming left V 2 bases short and J 0 bases short, with 6 bases between. The CDR3 sequence is CASSMPDSYNSPLYF. The DNA read from the CDR3 is TGTGCCAGCAGTATGCCAGATTCCTATAATTCGCCC.

A remark on this clone: Gene names are mouse gene names. The read is 3 residues too short to cover the CDR3 end, so that end is filled in from the germline J gene. The chain employs TRBV13-3 and TRBJ1-6, with D perhaps TRBD1 (5 bases). TRBJ1-6 is annotated as an ORF whose role is uncertain. The CDR3 is made up of 14 amino acids. The germline V gene encodes CDR1 NNHDY and CDR2 SYVADS. Trimming pared 3 bases from V and 5 bases from J, leaving 9 bases between. CDR3 bases read: TGTGCCAGCAGTGCTGACAGACATAATTCGCCC. Encoded protein: CASSADRHNSP. The whole CDR3 is CASSADRHNSPLYF.

In the case of this clone: Gene labels here are mouse ones. The read terminates 4 residues ahead of where the CDR3 ends, so the germline J gene completes it. The gene calls are TRBV31 and TRBJ2-1, with 9 bases fitting TRBD2. This CDR3 spans 14 amino acids. V shed 3 bases and J 3 bases; nucleotides not matched to a gene: 3. Germline assignment: CDR1 GKSSPN and CDR2 SITVG. Here the CDR3 reads CAWSGLGSYAEQFF. The covered CDR3 bases are TGTGCCTGGAGCGGACTGGGGTCCTATGCT.

This clone was seen repeatedly, ten times or more. Gene names are mouse gene names. The CDR3 end lies 4 residues beyond the end of the read and is filled in from the germline J gene. Within the sample, other DNA sequences also encode this same CDR3. The chain uses TRBV17 and TRBJ2-1; TRBD2 agrees at 8 bases. Losses at the gene ends were 2 bases for V and 4 bases for J; bases not matched to a gene: 1. Germline values: CDR1 MNHDT, CDR2 YYDKIL. The CDR3 covers 14 residues. Partial CDR3 DNA: TGTGCTAGCAGTAGAACTGGGGGTTATGCT. It is translated as CASSRTGGYA. The full-length CDR3 reads as CASSRTGGYAEQFF.

With respect to this clone: Mouse gene names apply. The sequence runs out 4 residues before the end of the CDR3; the remainder is reconstructed from the germline J gene. J is TRBJ2-7 and V is TRBV5; D not resolved. This CDR3 is built from 12 residues. CDR1 LGHNA and CDR2 YNLKQL come from the germline V gene (reference sequence). Trimming left V 2 bases short and J 3 bases short, with 5 bases between. CDR3 in amino acids: CASSQNYYEQYF. Partial CDR3 DNA: TGTGCCAGCAGCCAAAACTACTAT.

As for this clone: The gene names here belong to mouse. Sequencing ends 4 residues short of the CDR3 end; the germline J gene provides the rest. This chain links TRBV13-1 with TRBJ2-3; 12 nucleotides align to TRBD2. The germline V gene has CDR1 NSHNY and CDR2 SYGAGN. The CDR3 covers 16 residues. Germline trimming cut 4 bases from V and 0 bases from J; bases unmatched to any gene: 3. CDR3 sequence: CASSPGLGGSAETLYF. Incomplete CDR3 DNA: TGTGCCAGCAGTCCGGGACTGGGGGGTAGTGCAGAA.

Concerning this clone itself: Here the gene names and germline are mouse. With the read ending 3 residues before the CDR3 end, the germline J gene is used to fill in that end. Other DNA sequences in the same sample also yield this CDR3. The chain joins TRBV13-1 to TRBJ1-6, with 11 bases identical to TRBD1. TRBJ1-6 is recorded as an ORF, its role being uncertain. The CDR3 loop spans 15 amino acids. J gave up 4 bases and V 3 bases, and 0 bases lay outside the gene matches. Germline CDR1 NSHNY, CDR2 SYGAGN. The covered CDR3 bases are TGTGCCAGCAGTGGGGACAGGGGGTATAATTCGCCC. Its protein is CASSGDRGYNSP. From start to end, the CDR3 is CASSGDRGYNSPLYF.

On this clone: The listed genes are named as in mouse. The read ends 4 residues before the CDR3 terminus; that terminus is restored from the germline J gene. This chain joins TRBV19 and TRBJ2-4; the match to TRBD2 covers 10 bases. This CDR3 spans 13 amino acids. In germline, CDR1 is FNHDT, CDR2 SITEND (reference sequence). The part of the CDR3 DNA that was read is TGTGCCAGCAGTCGACTGGGGGGAAAC. Protein: CASSRLGGN. The whole CDR3 region reads CASSRLGGNTLYF.

This clone was observed a few times. Mouse gene names apply. The read falls 4 residues short of the CDR3 end, and the missing part is taken from the germline J gene. The gene calls are TRBV13-1 and TRBJ1-1, with 9 bases identical to TRBD1. Germline CDR1 reads NSHNY; CDR2 reads SYGAGN. CDR3 length: 15 residues. Unmatched junction bases numbered 6, after V lost 6 bases and J lost 0 bases. CDR3 in amino acids: CASTRDREANTEVFF. The CDR3 DNA, read in part, is TGTGCCAGCACTCGGGACAGGGAAGCAAACACA.

Note on this clone: These gene names are mouse names. The read halts 4 residues ahead of the CDR3 end, with the missing end drawn from the germline J gene. The chain employs TRBV13-1 and TRBJ1-2; no reliable D call. V was trimmed by 0 bases and J by 1 base, leaving 7 bases between them. The CDR3 has 14 amino acids. Germline V CDR1 and CDR2: NSHNY, SYGAGN. Partial CDR3 DNA: TGTGCCAGCAGTGATGTTCACAGAAACTCC. Translated: CASSDVHRNS. The CDR3, in full, reads CASSDVHRNSDYTF.

In regard to this clone: The genes and germline here are from mouse. The CDR3 is cut off 4 residues early in the read; its end comes from the germline J gene. The chain is built from TRBV19 and TRBJ2-1; 8 nucleotides match TRBD2. The germline V gene encodes CDR1 FNHDT and CDR2 SITEND (reference sequence). The CDR3 loop spans 16 amino acids. The trim removed 0 bases at V and 0 bases at J, leaving 2 bases unmatched. Partial CDR3 DNA: TGTGCCAGCAGTATAGAGGGACTGGTTAACTATGCT. This translates into CASSIEGLVNYA. The full CDR3 protein is CASSIEGLVNYAEQFF.

This clone was seen more than once but under ten times. Germline and genes: mouse. The CDR3 protein is CASSRGYSAETLYF. The sequenced CDR3 bases are TGTGCCAGCAGTAGGGGATATAGTGCAGAA. The chain uses TRBV19 and TRBJ2-3; unclear D gene. Coverage ceases 4 residues before the CDR3 finishes, and the germline J gene fills in the end. Trimming cost V 3 bases and J 0 bases, with 8 bases left between them. The germline gives CDR1 FNHDT, CDR2 SITEND (reference sequence). The CDR3 length is 14 residues.